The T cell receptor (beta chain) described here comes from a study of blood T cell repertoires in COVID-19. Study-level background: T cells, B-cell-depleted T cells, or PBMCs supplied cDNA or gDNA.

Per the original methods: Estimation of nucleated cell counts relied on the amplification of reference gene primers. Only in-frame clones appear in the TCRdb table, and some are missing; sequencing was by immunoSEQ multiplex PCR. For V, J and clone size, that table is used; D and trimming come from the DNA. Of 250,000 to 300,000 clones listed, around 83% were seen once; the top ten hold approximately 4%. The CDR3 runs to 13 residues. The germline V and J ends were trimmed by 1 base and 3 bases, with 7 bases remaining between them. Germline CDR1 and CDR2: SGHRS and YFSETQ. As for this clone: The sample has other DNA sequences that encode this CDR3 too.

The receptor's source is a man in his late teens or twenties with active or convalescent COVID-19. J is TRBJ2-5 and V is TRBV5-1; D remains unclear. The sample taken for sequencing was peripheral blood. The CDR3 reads CASSLTLKETQYF. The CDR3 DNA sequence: TGCGCCAGCAGCTTGACCCTAAAAGAGACCCAGTACTTC.